Listed below are T cell receptor beta chains from one sample, sequenced in a study of T cells in Graves' hyperthyroidism and ophthalmopathy. Each CDR3 protein is one row after TCRdb ran MiXCR on the multiplex PCR reads. The table records hundreds of thousands of distinct CDR3 sequences, around 45% of them present only once. Specimen: peripheral blood or thyroid tissue (not recorded which). The receptors shown here come from a woman aged 18-30 years with Graves' hyperthyroidism. Both conserved end residues are part of each CDR3. D genes are given only for firm matches. Size is omitted from some rows. Given values are once, few, many or a class for expanded clones.

>-|TRBV7-2|-|TRBJ1-1
TGTGCCAGCAGCAGTTTTCGTCGGAACACTGAAGCTTTCTTT
CASSSFRRNTEAFF
>-|TRBV24-1|many|TRBJ2-2
TGTGCCACCAGGATAGGTTGGAGGGACACCGGGGAGCTGTTTTTT
CATRIGWRDTGELFF
>-|TRBV20-1|-|TRBJ2-7
TGCAGTGCTAGCGGGACCTTAACCTACGAGCAGTACTTC
CSASGTLTYEQYF
>TRBD1|TRBV20-1|many|TRBJ2-7
TGCAGTGCTACTGGCGGACAGGCCTACGAGCAGTACTTC
CSATGGQAYEQYF
>-|TRBV7-9|-|TRBJ1-2
TGTGCCAGCAGCTTAGGTCTAGGGTCCTATGGCTACACCTTC
CASSLGLGSYGYTF
>-|TRBV4-3|few|TRBJ2-7
TGCGCCAGCAGCCTCACTGGGACCATGGTGGACGAGCAGTACTTC
CASSLTGTMVDEQYF
>-|TRBV5-1|-|TRBJ1-1
TGCGCCAGCAGCCGAACATATTCGGGGGTGGTGATGGACACTGAAGCTTTCTTT
CASSRTYSGVVMDTEAFF
>-|TRBV7-9|-|TRBJ1-5
TGTGCCAGCACCCCAATCAGGGAGACCCAGCATTTT
CASTPIRETQHF
>-|TRBV15|-|TRBJ1-2
TGTGCCACCAGCAGAGATTGGGCAGTCTACACCTTC
CATSRDWAVYTF
>-|TRBV7-3|-|TRBJ2-7
TGTGCCAGCAGCTTAGGGGTAGCCCACTACGAGCAGTACTTC
CASSLGVAHYEQYF